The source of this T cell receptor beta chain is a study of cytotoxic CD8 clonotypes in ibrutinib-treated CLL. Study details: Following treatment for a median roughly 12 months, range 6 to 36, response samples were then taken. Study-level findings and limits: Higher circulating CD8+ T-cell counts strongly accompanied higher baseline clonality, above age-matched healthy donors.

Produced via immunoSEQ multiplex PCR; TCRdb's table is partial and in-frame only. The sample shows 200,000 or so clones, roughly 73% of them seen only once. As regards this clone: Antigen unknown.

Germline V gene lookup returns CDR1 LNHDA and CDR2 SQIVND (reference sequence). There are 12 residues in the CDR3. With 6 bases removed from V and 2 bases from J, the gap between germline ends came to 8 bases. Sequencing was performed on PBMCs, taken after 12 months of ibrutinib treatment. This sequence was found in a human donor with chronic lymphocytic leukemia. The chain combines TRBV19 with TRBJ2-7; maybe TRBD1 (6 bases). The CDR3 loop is CASSWGPYEQYF. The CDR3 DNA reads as TGTGCCAGTAGCTGGGGGCCCTACGAGCAGTACTTC.